Listed here is a single T cell receptor (beta chain). Its target is not known. The data were taken from a study of B cell selection in AIRE deficiency. General observations from the study: Of fewer than 4,000 shared Treg TCRbeta sequences, 31.6% were healthy-donor-only and 9.3% patient-only. Patient Tconv cells held approximately 30% of Treg sequences shared by healthy donors.

Assay used: immunoSEQ multiplex PCR; TCRdb lists only in-frame clones, some missing. The sample includes 20,000 to 30,000 clones, 80% to 95% seen only once; the top ten take about 1.1%. Regulatory T cells were sorted as CD4+CD25hiCD127low/negative cells. CDR1 is LNHDA, CDR2 SQIVND, per germline (reference sequence). The CDR3 contains 14 residues. The V gene lost 3 bases and the J gene lost 2 bases, with 8 bases spanning the gap. The chain combines TRBV19 with TRBJ1-5, with D possibly TRBD1 on 5 matching bases. The origin of this receptor is a human donor in good health. The sequencing input was CD4+CD25+ Tregs sorted from PBMCs. The CDR3 DNA reads TGTGCCAGTAGTATCAGCAGGGGCAATCAGCCCCAGCATTTT. Translation: CASSISRGNQPQHF.